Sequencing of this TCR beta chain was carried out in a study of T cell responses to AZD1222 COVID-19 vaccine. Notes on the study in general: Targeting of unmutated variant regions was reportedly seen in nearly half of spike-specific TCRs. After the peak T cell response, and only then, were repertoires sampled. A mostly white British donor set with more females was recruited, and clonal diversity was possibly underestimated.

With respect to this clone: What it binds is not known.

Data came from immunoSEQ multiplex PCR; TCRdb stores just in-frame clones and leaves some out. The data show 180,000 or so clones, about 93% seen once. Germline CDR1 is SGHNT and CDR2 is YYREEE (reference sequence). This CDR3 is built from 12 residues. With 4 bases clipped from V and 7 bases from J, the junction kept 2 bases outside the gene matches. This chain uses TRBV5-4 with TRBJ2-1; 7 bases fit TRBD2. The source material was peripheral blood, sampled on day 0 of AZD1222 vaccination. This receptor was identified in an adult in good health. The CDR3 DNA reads TGTGCCAGCAGCGGGAGGGGAAATGAGCAGTTCTTC. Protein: CASSGRGNEQFF.